One and the same sample provided the 12 T cell receptor beta chains below, sequenced in a study of early T cells in non-severe SARS-CoV-2 infection. TCRdb re-derived calls from the 5' RACE reads in MiXCR, one entry per CDR3 protein. The sample carries some 54,000 distinct CDR3 sequences, roughly 9.7% recorded once. The sequenced material came from whole blood. Every receptor here comes from an adult who was a healthcare worker with PCR-confirmed SARS-CoV-2 infection or an uninfected control (not recorded which).

In its sample, this clonotype was seen many times. V gene TRBV7-2 combines with J gene TRBJ2-1; 8 positions match TRBD2. J lost 0 bases, V lost 5 bases, and 3 bases had no gene match. Germline CDR1 and CDR2: SGHTA and FQGNSA. This CDR3 region has 15 residues. CDR3 sequence (DNA): TGTGCCAGCAGCCGGAGCGGGAGCTCCTACAATGAGCAGTTCTTC. Translating it yields CASSRSGSSYNEQFF.

This clonotype has ten or more counts. V usage is TRBV19 and J usage is TRBJ2-1, with TRBD2 matching 8 bases. V dropped 3 bases and J dropped 6; count of bases not matched to a gene: 4. The CDR3 is 14 residues long. CDR1 is LNHDA and CDR2 is SQIVND in the germline V gene (reference sequence). The CDR3 loop is CASSIPGTSNEQFF. The DNA for the CDR3 is TGTGCCAGTAGTATTCCCGGGACTAGCAATGAGCAGTTCTTC.

The sample holds many counts of this clonotype. V and J are TRBV20-1 and TRBJ2-1; no reliable D call. V was trimmed by 3 bases and J by 6 bases, leaving 9 bases between them. Germline V gene sequence: CDR1 DFQATT, CDR2 SNEGSKA (reference sequence). This CDR3 has 12 amino acids. CDR3 in DNA: TGCAGTGCTAGTGTAACGGGCAATGAGCAGTTCTTC. This codes for CSASVTGNEQFF.

The sample holds many counts of this clonotype. The chain uses TRBV10-2 and TRBJ1-4; a weak D match, TRBD1 (5 bases). The CDR3 runs 14 residues. The germline V and J ends were trimmed by 6 bases and 5 bases, with 13 bases remaining between them. Germline V gene sequence: CDR1 WSHSY, CDR2 SAAADI. The CDR3 is CASREVGGNEKLFF. As DNA, the CDR3 is TGCGCCAGCAGAGAGGTGGGGGGAAATGAAAAACTGTTTTTT.

This clonotype showed up many times. The chain recombines TRBV5-1 with TRBJ2-7; 7 positions agree with TRBD1. The CDR3 is made up of 12 amino acids. V was pared by 10 bases and J by 3 bases, with 7 bases of the junction left unmatched. The V gene's germline CDR1 is SGHRS and CDR2 YFSETQ. DNA of the CDR3: TGCGCCTCTGGTCGGGACAGCTACGAGCAGTACTTC. It encodes CASGRDSYEQYF. Filled out from reference TRBV5-1 and TRBJ2-7, the complete variable domain reads KAGVTQTPRYLIKTRGQQVTLSCSPISGHRSVSWYQQTPGQGLQFLFEYFSETQRNKGNFPGRFSGRQFSNSRSEMNVSTLELGDSALYLCASGRDSYEQYFGPGTRLTVT.

There are many counts of this clonotype. J is TRBJ2-2 and V is TRBV7-9; D is ambiguous. Germline assignment: CDR1 SEHNR and CDR2 FQNEAQ (reference sequence). CDR3 size: 12 residues. Trimming removed 1 base at V and 7 bases at J, with 4 bases between. The CDR3 sequence is CASSLGSGELFF. CDR3 DNA sequence: TGTGCCAGCAGCTTAGGGAGCGGGGAGCTGTTTTTT.

The CDR3 DNA is TGTGCCAGCAGCGAGGGGACAGCTCCACTCTACGAGCAGTACTTC. Translation: CASSEGTAPLYEQYF. The gene calls are TRBV9 and TRBJ2-7, with 7 bases matching TRBD1. CDR3 length: 15 residues. The germline gives CDR1 SGDLS, CDR2 YYNGEE. Germline trimming cut 3 bases from V and 3 bases from J; bases unmatched to any gene: 9.

This clonotype was seen repeatedly, ten times or more. The V gene is TRBV24-1, the J gene TRBJ2-2; D not resolved. The germline V gene encodes CDR1 KGHDR and CDR2 SFDVKD. V gave up 2 bases and J gave up 5 bases, with 11 bases separating them. The CDR3 covers 15 residues. Written as DNA, the CDR3 is TGTGCCACCAGTGATTCCCTGGGGTGGACCGGGGAGCTGTTTTTT. It codes for CATSDSLGWTGELFF.

About this clonotype itself: This sequence may be a read error, since a much larger clone differs from it by one base. This chain uses TRBV20-1 with TRBJ2-5; 9 positions agree with TRBD2. The CDR3 consists of 12 residues. Germline CDR1 is DFQATT and CDR2 is SNEGSKA (reference sequence). Unmatched junction bases numbered 5, after V lost 5 bases and J lost 7 bases. Here the CDR3 reads CSADSGRGTQYF. The CDR3 coding sequence is TGCAGTGCTGATAGCGGGAGAGGGACCCAGTACTTC.

This clonotype appeared many times. The gene calls are TRBV6-2 or TRBV6-3 and TRBJ1-6, with 7 bases fitting TRBD1. Per the germline V gene, CDR1 is MNHEY and CDR2 is SVGEGT. V trimming: 10 bases; J trimming: 7 bases; junction bases outside the gene matches: 16. The CDR3 sequence is 16 residues long. The CDR3 loop reads CATETVTGALNSPLHF. In DNA form, the CDR3 reads TGTGCCACCGAAACCGTCACAGGGGCCCTCAATTCACCCCTCCACTTT.

The sample holds many counts of this clonotype. The chain employs TRBV5-6 and TRBJ2-6, with 14 bases fitting TRBD2. The trim removed 4 bases at V and 0 bases at J, leaving 3 bases unmatched. Germline V gene data show CDR1 as SGHDT and CDR2 as YYEEEE. The CDR3 totals 18 residues. The CDR3 DNA sequence: TGTGCCAGCAGCGTCGGACTAGCGGGAGGCTCTGGGGCCAACGTCCTGACTTTC. It codes for CASSVGLAGGSGANVLTF.

This clonotype showed up many times. CDR3 loop: CASSGTVFDQPQHF. DNA for the CDR3: TGTGCCAGCAGCGGGACGGTCTTCGATCAGCCCCAGCATTTT. The rearrangement joins TRBV7-9 to TRBJ1-5; perhaps TRBD1 as D (5 bases). Per the germline V gene, CDR1 is SEHNR and CDR2 is FQNEAQ (reference sequence). The CDR3 runs to 14 residues. Trimming stripped 5 bases from V and 5 bases from J, with 13 bases between.